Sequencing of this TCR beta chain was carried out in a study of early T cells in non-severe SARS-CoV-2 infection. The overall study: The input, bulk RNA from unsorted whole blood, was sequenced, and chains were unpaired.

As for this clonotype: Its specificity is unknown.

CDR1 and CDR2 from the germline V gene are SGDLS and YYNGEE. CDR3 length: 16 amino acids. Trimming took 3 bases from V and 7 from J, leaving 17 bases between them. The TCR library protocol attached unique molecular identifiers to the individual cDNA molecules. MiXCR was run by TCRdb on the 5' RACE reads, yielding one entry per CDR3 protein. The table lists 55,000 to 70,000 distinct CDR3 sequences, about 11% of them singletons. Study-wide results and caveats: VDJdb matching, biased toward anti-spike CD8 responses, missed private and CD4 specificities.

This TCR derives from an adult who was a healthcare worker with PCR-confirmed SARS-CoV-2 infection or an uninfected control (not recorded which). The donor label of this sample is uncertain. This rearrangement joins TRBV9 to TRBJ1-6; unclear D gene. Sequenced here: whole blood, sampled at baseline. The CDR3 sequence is CASSEEGRGGNSPLHF. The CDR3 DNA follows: TGTGCCAGCAGCGAGGAGGGCCGGGGAGGGAATTCACCCCTCCACTTT.